These 7 T cell receptor beta chains were sequenced from one sample in a study of identical twins. TCRdb recomputed calls from the 5' RACE reads with MiXCR, one row per CDR3 protein. The data contain a few hundred thousand distinct CDR3 sequences, 18% of them singletons. Sequenced input: naive T cells sorted from blood. The receptor source for this set is a man over 45 in good health.

For the CDR3, the DNA is TGTGCCAGCAGCGCTGGGACAGGCAATTCACCCCTCCACTTT. Its translation is CASSAGTGNSPLHF. This sequence joins TRBV7-2 and TRBJ1-6, with 8 bases aligning to TRBD1. From germline, CDR1 is SGHTA and CDR2 FQGNSA. The CDR3 consists of 14 residues. Losses at the gene ends were 5 bases for V and 7 bases for J; bases not matched to a gene: 4.

This clonotype was seen many times. The CDR3 coding sequence is TGTGCCAGCAGTTACGGACAGGGTAAAGAGACCCAGTACTTC. Its translation: CASSYGQGKETQYF. The genes are TRBV6-5 and TRBJ2-5; 8 nucleotides agree with TRBD1. The germline V gene encodes CDR1 MNHEY and CDR2 SVGAGI. The CDR3 covers 14 residues. V lost 2 bases and J lost 3; bases outside the gene matches: 2.

This chain connects TRBV9 to TRBJ2-2; TRBD2 agrees at 15 bases. The length of the CDR3 is 15 residues. V dropped 5 bases and J dropped 6; count of bases not matched to a gene: 2. CDR1 SGDLS and CDR2 YYNGEE come from the germline V gene. The CDR3 DNA reads as TGTGCCAGCAGTGGGACTAGCGGGAGGTCCGGGGAGCTGTTTTTT. Residues: CASSGTSGRSGELFF.

The chain carries TRBV6-6 and TRBJ2-7; D is unclear. The CDR3 contains 12 residues. V lost 6 bases, J lost 2 bases, and 8 bases lay in between. The germline CDR1 and CDR2 sequences are MNHNY and SVGAGI (reference sequence). The CDR3 loop is CASSPVAYEQYF. The CDR3 bases are TGTGCCAGCAGCCCGGTAGCCTACGAGCAGTACTTC.

The rearrangement uses TRBV7-9 and TRBJ2-1; 8 bases agree with TRBD1. Germline CDR1 SEHNR, CDR2 FQNEAQ (reference sequence). CDR3 length equals 17 residues. With 4 bases clipped from V and 6 bases from J, the junction kept 14 bases outside the gene matches. The CDR3 loop reads CASSSPGDRTGGNEQFF. DNA of the CDR3: TGTGCCAGCAGCTCCCCCGGGGACAGGACAGGAGGCAATGAGCAGTTCTTC.

The V call is TRBV11-1, the J call TRBJ2-1; TRBD1 aligns across 7 bases. Germline-derived CDR1 and CDR2 are SGHAT and FQDESV (reference sequence). V lost 5 bases to trimming and J lost 9 bases; unmatched junction nucleotides: 4. CDR3 size: 12 residues. CDR3 loop: CASSTGASEQFF. CDR3 coding DNA: TGTGCCAGCAGCACAGGGGCTTCTGAGCAGTTCTTC.

This clonotype appeared a few times. The chain carries TRBV12-3 or TRBV12-4 and TRBJ2-1; tentatively, D is TRBD2 (6 bases). V lost 6 bases, J lost 5 bases, and 11 bases lay in between. This CDR3 has 13 residues. The CDR3 loop reads CASRAGRDNEQFF. CDR3 DNA sequence: TGTGCCAGCAGAGCGGGTAGGGACAATGAGCAGTTCTTC.